What follows are 23 T cell receptor beta chains derived from one specimen sequenced in a study of shared clonotypes between healthy human individuals. The data were produced by immunoSEQ multiplex PCR, yet TCRdb's version contains in-frame clones alone and is incomplete. This table has around 2,000,000 clones, around 96% appearing once. The naive CD8 subset, CD45RO-negative cells positively selected for CCR7, excluded terminally differentiated effector memory CD45RA+ cells. The specimen was naive CD8+ T cells sorted from blood. These receptors were taken from a man aged 18 to 29 in good health.

The chain combines TRBV27 with TRBJ1-1, with D uncertain. Germline loops: CDR1 MNHEY, CDR2 SMNVEV (reference sequence). The ends were cut back, 5 bases at V and 8 bases at J, with 12 bases in the middle. The CDR3 extends over 12 amino acids. CDR3 nucleotides: TGTGCCAGCAGTGACTTCGGTGGGGAAGCTTTCTTT. It codes for CASSDFGGEAFF.

This clone was seen once. The chain employs TRBV11-1 and TRBJ1-1, with D tentatively TRBD1 (6 bases). The length of the CDR3 is 13 residues. Germline lookup yields CDR1 SGHAT and CDR2 FQDESV (reference sequence). With 6 bases removed from V and 5 bases from J, the gap between germline ends came to 13 bases. The CDR3 reads CASSHTGSTEAFF. In DNA form, the CDR3 reads TGTGCCAGCAGTCACACAGGGTCGACTGAAGCTTTCTTT.

This chain links TRBV9 with TRBJ1-3, with D unresolved. Germline V gene lookup returns CDR1 SGDLS and CDR2 YYNGEE. This CDR3 is 14 amino acids long. The ends were cut back, 6 bases at V and 4 bases at J, with 14 bases in the middle. The CDR3 spells CASTRRAAGNTIYF. CDR3 bases: TGTGCCAGCACTCGGAGGGCAGCCGGAAACACCATATATTTT.

This chain uses TRBV4-1 with TRBJ2-1; 8 nucleotides align to TRBD1. J was trimmed by 0 bases and V by 2 bases; bases with no gene match: 9. The CDR3 extends over 18 amino acids. Germline assignment: CDR1 MGHRA and CDR2 YSYEKL. The CDR3 spells CASSQWQGAPSSYNEQFF. CDR3 DNA: TGCGCCAGCAGCCAATGGCAGGGGGCCCCCAGCTCCTACAATGAGCAGTTCTTC.

The chain links TRBV19 to TRBJ2-3; D is unclear. Germline loops: CDR1 LNHDA, CDR2 SQIVND (reference sequence). Trimming removed 5 bases from V and 0 bases from J, with 9 bases in between. The CDR3 spans 14 residues. The CDR3 nucleotides are TGTGCCAGTAGTTCCCCCCCTAGCACAGATACGCAGTATTTT. Its translation: CASSSPPSTDTQYF.

The CDR3 reads CASSHYDRSTDTQYF. CDR3 DNA sequence: TGTGCCAGCAGCCATTATGACAGGAGCACAGATACGCAGTATTTT. The V and J genes are TRBV7-9 and TRBJ2-3; possibly TRBD1 for D (6 bases). CDR1 SEHNR and CDR2 FQNEAQ come from the germline V gene (reference sequence). The CDR3 consists of 15 residues. Between the trimmed V and J ends, which lost 5 bases and 0 bases, there was a span of 12 bases.

J is TRBJ2-1 and V is TRBV7-9; 13 nucleotides match TRBD2. V shed 5 bases and J 8 bases; nucleotides not matched to a gene: 9. Germline assignment: CDR1 SEHNR and CDR2 FQNEAQ (reference sequence). The CDR3 runs 16 residues. DNA for the CDR3: TGTGCCAGCAGCCCCCCACTAGCGGGAGGGATGGATGAGCAGTTCTTC. Protein: CASSPPLAGGMDEQFF. Complete variable domain (other parts from reference TRBV7-9 and TRBJ2-1): DTGVSQNPRHKITKRGQNVTFRCDPISEHNRLYWYRQTLGQGPEFLTYFQNEAQLEKSRLLSDRFSAERPKGSFSTLEIQRTEQGDSAMYLCASSPPLAGGMDEQFFGPGTRLTVL.

This chain uses TRBV5-8 with TRBJ1-3; perhaps TRBD1 as D (6 bases). V lost 5 bases and J lost 4, with 16 bases in between. Germline V gene data show CDR1 as SGHTS and CDR2 as YDEGEE. CDR3 size: 15 residues. CDR3 region: CASRPGRGSGNTIYF. As DNA, the CDR3 is TGTGCCAGCAGGCCCGGCAGGGGTTCGGGAAACACCATATATTTT. Supplemented by reference TRBV5-8 and TRBJ1-3, the full variable domain reads EAGVTQSPTHLIKTRGQQATLRCSPISGHTSVYWYQQALGLGLQFLLWYDEGEERNRGNFPPRFSGRQFPNYSSELNVNALELEDSALYLCASRPGRGSGNTIYFGEGSWLTVV.

The rearrangement joins TRBV9 to TRBJ2-1; 9 bases are shared with TRBD2. Losses at the gene ends were 6 bases for V and 5 bases for J; bases not matched to a gene: 6. This CDR3 region has 14 residues. CDR1 and CDR2 (germline): SGDLS, YYNGEE. CDR3 protein: CASMRGGRNNEQFF. In DNA form, the CDR3 reads TGTGCCAGCATGCGGGGGGGCCGGAACAATGAGCAGTTCTTC.

CDR3 loop: CASSLNGPSGTYNEQFF. CDR3 bases: TGTGCCAGCAGCTTAAACGGGCCTAGCGGCACCTACAATGAGCAGTTCTTC. V usage is TRBV11-2 and J usage is TRBJ2-1, with 7 bases that match TRBD2. Germline V gene sequence: CDR1 SGHAT, CDR2 FQNNGV. Unmatched junction bases numbered 9, after V lost 2 bases and J lost 2 bases. The CDR3 loop spans 17 amino acids.

The rearrangement uses TRBV7-9 and TRBJ2-3; D call uncertain. Trimming took off 4 bases at V and 1 base at J, with 21 bases between the two ends. The CDR3 length is 18 residues. Germline V lookup: CDR1 SEHNR, CDR2 FQNEAQ (reference sequence). The chain's CDR3 is CASSSTVSRTTGTDTQYF. The CDR3 DNA reads TGTGCCAGCAGCTCCACGGTCTCTCGGACGACTGGCACAGATACGCAGTATTTT.

The V and J genes are TRBV4-2 and TRBJ2-5, with 7 bases that match TRBD1. This CDR3 comprises 15 residues. Germline CDR1 LGHNA, CDR2 YNFKEQ. V was clipped by 3 bases and J by 5 bases; unmatched bases: 9. In nucleotides, the CDR3 is TGTGCCAGCAGCCAGATCGACAGGGATCTCGAGACCCAGTACTTC. As protein: CASSQIDRDLETQYF.

V gene TRBV6-5 combines with J gene TRBJ1-5; TRBD1 agrees at 7 bases. This CDR3 spans 15 amino acids. After removal of 4 bases from V and 1 base from J, the junction contained 4 bases not matched to a gene. CDR1 is MNHEY and CDR2 is SVGAGI in the germline V gene. CDR3 in DNA: TGTGCCAGCAGTTCCTCAGGGGGAAGCAATCAGCCCCAGCATTTT. Its protein product is CASSSSGGSNQPQHF.

This clone was seen a few times. In the same sample, other DNA sequences code for this CDR3. This rearrangement joins TRBV27 to TRBJ2-7; 9 nucleotides match TRBD1. Germline assignment: CDR1 MNHEY and CDR2 SMNVEV (reference sequence). Trimming at V came to 4 bases and at J to 1 base, leaving 5 bases not matched to a gene. The CDR3 spans 15 residues. The CDR3 sequence is CASSSPGTGSYEQYF. The CDR3 DNA reads as TGTGCCAGCAGTTCGCCCGGGACAGGGTCCTACGAGCAGTACTTC.

This clone is a singleton in its sample. The rearrangement links TRBV7-2 to TRBJ2-1; D might be TRBD1 or TRBD2, each matching 5 bases. V was clipped by 1 base and J by 4 bases, with 8 bases between them. Germline values: CDR1 SGHTA, CDR2 FQGNSA. This CDR3 has 14 residues. The CDR3 region is CASSLGGGYNEQFF. For the CDR3, the DNA is TGTGCCAGCAGCTTAGGTGGGGGTTACAATGAGCAGTTCTTC. Using reference TRBV7-2 and TRBJ2-1 for the parts outside the CDR3, the full variable domain is GAGVSQSPSNKVTEKGKDVELRCDPISGHTALYWYRQSLGQGLEFLIYFQGNSAPDKSGLPSDRFSAERTGGSVSTLTIQRTQQEDSAVYLCASSLGGGYNEQFFGPGTRLTVL.

The chain is built from TRBV4-3 and TRBJ1-5; unclear D gene. Per germline, CDR1 LGHNA and CDR2 YSLEER. The V end was cut by 0 bases, the J end by 0 bases, with 9 bases between. The CDR3 is 16 amino acids. The CDR3 loop is CASSQDWASSNQPQHF. The CDR3 DNA sequence: TGCGCCAGCAGCCAAGATTGGGCAAGTAGCAATCAGCCCCAGCATTTT.

The chain uses TRBV5-5 and TRBJ2-7, with TRBD1 identical over 7 bases. V was clipped by 0 bases and J by 4 bases; unmatched bases: 10. There are 16 residues in the CDR3. CDR1 SGHKS and CDR2 YYEKEE come from the germline V gene (reference sequence). The CDR3 here is CASSLDRQGQGYEQYF. The CDR3 DNA follows: TGTGCCAGCAGCTTGGACCGACAGGGCCAGGGATACGAGCAGTACTTC. Using reference TRBV5-5 and TRBJ2-7 for the parts outside the CDR3, the full variable domain is DAGVTQSPTHLIKTRGQQVTLRCSPISGHKSVSWYQQVLGQGPQFIFQYYEKEERGRGNFPDRFSARQFPNYSSELNVNALLLGDSALYLCASSLDRQGQGYEQYFGPGTRLTVT.

This chain connects TRBV4-3 to TRBJ2-5, with D perhaps TRBD2 (5 bases). The CDR3 totals 14 residues. Trimming pared 3 bases from V and 7 bases from J, leaving 15 bases between. Per germline, CDR1 LGHNA and CDR2 YSLEER. This CDR3 reads CASSHAGVGATQYF. DNA of the CDR3: TGCGCCAGCAGCCACGCGGGTGTGGGCGCGACCCAGTACTTC.

This clone was seen only once. Additional DNA sequences in this sample encode the identical CDR3. The gene calls are TRBV7-9 and TRBJ2-3; TRBD1 aligns across 9 bases. The germline V gene has CDR1 SEHNR and CDR2 FQNEAQ (reference sequence). V lost 3 bases and J lost 4; bases outside the gene matches: 2. The CDR3 contains 14 residues. For the CDR3, the DNA is TGTGCCAGCAGCTTGGGACAGGGTGCAGATACGCAGTATTTT. This sequence encodes CASSLGQGADTQYF.

The chain carries TRBV11-2 and TRBJ2-7, with 13 bases fitting TRBD2. The V and J ends lost 5 bases and 4 bases, in that order; junction bases with no gene match: 5. Germline V lookup: CDR1 SGHAT, CDR2 FQNNGV. The CDR3 runs 15 residues. The CDR3 spells CASSPTSGRNYEQYF. The CDR3 bases are TGTGCCAGCAGCCCGACTAGCGGGAGGAATTACGAGCAGTACTTC. The full variable domain, completed using reference TRBV11-2 and TRBJ2-7, is EAGVAQSPRYKIIEKRQSVAFWCNPISGHATLYWYQQILGQGPKLLIQFQNNGVVDDSQLPKDRFSAERLKGVDSTLKIQPAKLEDSAVYLCASSPTSGRNYEQYFGPGTRLTVT.

The DNA for the CDR3 is TGTGCCATCAGCCCGGGACTAGGGACTTACGAGCAGTACTTC. Translated: CAISPGLGTYEQYF. This chain connects TRBV10-3 to TRBJ2-7; 8 bases fit TRBD2. The CDR3 extends over 14 amino acids. After removal of 6 bases from V and 4 bases from J, the junction contained 8 bases not matched to a gene. Germline values: CDR1 ENHRY, CDR2 SYGVKD.

Written as DNA, the CDR3 is TGTGCCAGCAGCTTAGACGGCAGGGGCTACACTGAAGCTTTCTTT. Protein: CASSLDGRGYTEAFF. This chain uses TRBV11-2 with TRBJ1-1, with D possibly being TRBD1 (6 bases). Trimming shortened V by 0 bases and J by 3 bases, and 11 bases separated the two germline ends. Germline V gene data show CDR1 as SGHAT and CDR2 as FQNNGV. The CDR3 runs to 15 residues.

The V call is TRBV10-3, the J call TRBJ2-3; 9 bases fit TRBD1. V lost 0 bases, J lost 3 bases, and 7 bases stayed unmatched. The length of the CDR3 is 17 residues. Germline V gives CDR1 ENHRY, CDR2 SYGVKD. Written as DNA, the CDR3 is TGTGCCATCAGTGAGTCGGCCGGGACAGGGTGGACAGATACGCAGTATTTT. Residues: CAISESAGTGWTDTQYF.